These 10 T cell receptor beta chains were all obtained from the same sample, sequenced in a study of blood T cell repertoires in COVID-19. Repertoires were generated with immunoSEQ multiplex PCR, while TCRdb's copy carries only in-frame clones and drops some. The repertoire includes about 210,000 clones, more than 70% of them detected once, and about 13% sits in the top ten. The sequencing input was peripheral blood. The receptors here all came from a human donor in a cohort sampled during active COVID-19.

The chain couples TRBV19 to TRBJ1-2, with 8 bases matching TRBD1. This CDR3 has 15 residues. Germline V CDR1 and CDR2: LNHDA, SQIVND (reference sequence). The trim removed 6 bases at V and 4 bases at J, leaving 10 bases unmatched. The chain's CDR3 is CASSLTDRGGYGYTF. DNA of the CDR3: TGTGCCAGTAGCCTCACCGACAGGGGCGGCTATGGCTACACCTTC.

This clone was detected ten times or more. This chain connects TRBV28 to TRBJ2-4; TRBD1 matches at 11 bases. There are 17 residues in the CDR3. J gave up 3 bases and V 5 bases, and 9 bases lay outside the gene matches. CDR1 is MDHEN and CDR2 is SYDVKM in the germline V gene. The CDR3 region is CASSQLPGTGGKNIQYF. As DNA, the CDR3 is TGTGCCAGCAGTCAACTCCCCGGGACAGGGGGCAAAAACATTCAGTACTTC.

This rearrangement joins TRBV11-2 to TRBJ1-5; 7 nucleotides match TRBD1. V shed 5 bases, J shed 5 bases, and the junction held 3 bases outside the gene matches. Germline V gene lookup returns CDR1 SGHAT and CDR2 FQNNGV. This CDR3 comprises 13 residues. The CDR3 DNA follows: TGTGCCAGCAGCAAAACAGGGGATCAGCCCCAGCATTTT. Protein product: CASSKTGDQPQHF.

This clone was seen more than once but under ten times. The V gene is TRBV5-1, the J gene TRBJ2-2; D uncertain. V shed 0 bases and J shed 0 bases, with 9 bases lying between them. The CDR3 consists of 16 residues. CDR1 is SGHRS and CDR2 is YFSETQ in the germline V gene. Here the CDR3 reads CASSLGAGSNTGELFF. In nucleotides, the CDR3 is TGCGCCAGCAGCTTGGGGGCCGGCTCGAACACCGGGGAGCTGTTTTTT.

This clone was seen a few times. The genes are TRBV7-2 and TRBJ1-5; TRBD1 matches at 8 bases. This CDR3 contains 15 residues. CDR1 SGHTA and CDR2 FQGNSA come from the germline V gene. J gave up 7 bases and V 3 bases, and 8 bases lay outside the gene matches. The CDR3 spells CASSLTGDGVQPQHF. CDR3 DNA: TGTGCCAGCAGCTTGACAGGGGATGGGGTCCAGCCCCAGCATTTT.

The chain couples TRBV2 to TRBJ1-5, with D perhaps matching TRBD1 (5 bases). The CDR3 spans 14 residues. CDR1 is SNHLY, CDR2 FYNNEI, per germline. The germline V and J ends were trimmed by 10 bases and 2 bases, with 15 bases remaining between them. This CDR3 is CATLAGHGNQPQHF. CDR3 DNA sequence: TGTGCCACCCTGGCTGGACACGGCAATCAGCCCCAGCATTTT. The full variable domain, with the rest looked up from reference TRBV2 and TRBJ1-5, is EPEVTQTPSHQVTQMGQEVILRCVPISNHLYFYWYRQILGQKVEFLVSFYNNEISEKSEIFDDQFSVERPDGSNFTLKIRSTKLEDSAMYFCATLAGHGNQPQHFGDGTRLSIL.

This clone was detected only a few times. The chain employs TRBV5-5 and TRBJ1-5, with 10 bases identical to TRBD1. The CDR3 spans 14 residues. V was pared by 3 bases and J by 7 bases, with 4 bases of the junction left unmatched. Germline values: CDR1 SGHKS, CDR2 YYEKEE (reference sequence). DNA of the CDR3: TGTGCCAGCAGCTGGACAGGGGGAGGACAGCCCCAGCATTTT. This gives the protein CASSWTGGGQPQHF.

V usage is TRBV28 and J usage is TRBJ1-5, with TRBD1 matching over 7 bases. The germline V gene encodes CDR1 MDHEN and CDR2 SYDVKM. Trimming removed 1 base from V and 5 bases from J; junction bases left unmatched: 5. The CDR3 totals 15 residues. The CDR3, as DNA: TGTGCCAGCAGTTTATCTACAGGGGTGGATCAGCCCCAGCATTTT. It specifies CASSLSTGVDQPQHF.

This clone was counted between two and nine times. The V gene is TRBV7-9, the J gene TRBJ2-7; TRBD2 matches at 13 bases. V was pared by 4 bases and J by 3 bases, with 6 bases of the junction left unmatched. This CDR3 comprises 16 residues. Germline V gene sequence: CDR1 SEHNR, CDR2 FQNEAQ (reference sequence). The CDR3: CASSSLRLAGGYEQYF. CDR3 DNA sequence: TGTGCCAGCAGCTCCCTTCGACTAGCGGGAGGCTACGAGCAGTACTTC.

V is TRBV3-1 (or the pseudogene TRBV3-2) and J is TRBJ2-5, with 10 bases fitting TRBD2. CDR1 and CDR2 (germline): LGHDT, YNNKEL (reference sequence). The V gene end was trimmed by 4 bases and the J gene end by 2 bases; junction bases not matched to a gene: 1. The CDR3 spans 14 residues. The CDR3 nucleotides read TGTGCCAGCAGCCCTAGCGGGGGTCAAGAGACCCAGTACTTC. Protein: CASSPSGGQETQYF.